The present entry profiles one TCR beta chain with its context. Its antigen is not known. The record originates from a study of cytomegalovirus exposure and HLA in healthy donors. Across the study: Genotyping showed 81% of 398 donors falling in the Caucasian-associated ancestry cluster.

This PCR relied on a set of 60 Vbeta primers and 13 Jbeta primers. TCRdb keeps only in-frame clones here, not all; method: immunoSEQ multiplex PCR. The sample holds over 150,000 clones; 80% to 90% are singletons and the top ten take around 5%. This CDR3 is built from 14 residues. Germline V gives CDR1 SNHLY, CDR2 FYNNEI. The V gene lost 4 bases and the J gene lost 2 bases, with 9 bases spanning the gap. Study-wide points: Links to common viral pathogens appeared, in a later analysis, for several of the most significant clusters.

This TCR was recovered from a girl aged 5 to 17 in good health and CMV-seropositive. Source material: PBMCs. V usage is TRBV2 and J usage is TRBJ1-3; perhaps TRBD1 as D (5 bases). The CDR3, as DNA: TGTGCCAGCAGTGCGTCAGGGACTGGAAACACCATATATTTT. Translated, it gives CASSASGTGNTIYF.